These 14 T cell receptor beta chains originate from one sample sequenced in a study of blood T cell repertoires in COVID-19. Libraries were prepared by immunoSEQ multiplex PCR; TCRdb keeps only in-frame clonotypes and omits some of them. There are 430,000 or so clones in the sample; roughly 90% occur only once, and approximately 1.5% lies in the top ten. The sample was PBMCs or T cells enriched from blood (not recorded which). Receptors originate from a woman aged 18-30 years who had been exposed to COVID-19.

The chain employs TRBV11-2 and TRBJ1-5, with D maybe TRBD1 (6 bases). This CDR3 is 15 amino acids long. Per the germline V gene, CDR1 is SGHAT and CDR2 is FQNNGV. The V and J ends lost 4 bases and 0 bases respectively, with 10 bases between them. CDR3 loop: CASSSTGVSNQPQHF. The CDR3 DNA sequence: TGTGCCAGCAGCTCGACAGGCGTTAGCAATCAGCCCCAGCATTTT. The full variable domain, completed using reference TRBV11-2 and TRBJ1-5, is EAGVAQSPRYKIIEKRQSVAFWCNPISGHATLYWYQQILGQGPKLLIQFQNNGVVDDSQLPKDRFSAERLKGVDSTLKIQPAKLEDSAVYLCASSSTGVSNQPQHFGDGTRLSIL.

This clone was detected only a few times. CDR3 nucleotide sequence: TGTGCCAGCAGCGTCGGAAGGGAGATGACCCAGTACTTC. Encoded protein: CASSVGREMTQYF. The chain links TRBV5-4 to TRBJ2-5, with D maybe TRBD2 (5 bases). Trimming stripped 4 bases from V and 7 bases from J, with 14 bases between. The CDR3 covers 13 residues. Per the germline V gene, CDR1 is SGHNT and CDR2 is YYREEE (reference sequence).

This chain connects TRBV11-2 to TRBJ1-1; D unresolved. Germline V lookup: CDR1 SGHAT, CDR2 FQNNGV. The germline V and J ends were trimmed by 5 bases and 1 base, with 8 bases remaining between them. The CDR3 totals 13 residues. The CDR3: CASSPTSNTEAFF. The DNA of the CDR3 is TGTGCCAGCAGCCCGACTTCGAACACTGAAGCTTTCTTT.

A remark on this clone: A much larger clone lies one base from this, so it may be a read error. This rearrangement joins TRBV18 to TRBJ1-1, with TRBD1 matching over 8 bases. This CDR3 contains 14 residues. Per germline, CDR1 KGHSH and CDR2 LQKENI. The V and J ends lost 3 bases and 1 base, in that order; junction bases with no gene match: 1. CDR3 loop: CASSPGQENTEAFF. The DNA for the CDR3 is TGTGCCAGCTCACCGGGACAGGAGAACACTGAAGCTTTCTTT.

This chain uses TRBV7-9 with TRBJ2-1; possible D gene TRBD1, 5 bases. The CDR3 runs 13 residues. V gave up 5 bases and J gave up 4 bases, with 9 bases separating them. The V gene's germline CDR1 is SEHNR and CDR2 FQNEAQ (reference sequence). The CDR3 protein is CASSPRQYNEQFF. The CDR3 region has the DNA TGTGCCAGCAGCCCCAGACAGTACAATGAGCAGTTCTTC.

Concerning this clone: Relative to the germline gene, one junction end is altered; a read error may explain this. CDR3 sequence reads: CASSPDRLAGGQLF. CDR3 in DNA: TGTGCCAGCTCACCGGACCGACTAGCGGGGGGCCAGCTCTTC. The chain couples TRBV18 to TRBJ2-1, with 13 bases that match TRBD2. In germline, CDR1 is KGHSH, CDR2 LQKENI. This CDR3 has 14 residues.

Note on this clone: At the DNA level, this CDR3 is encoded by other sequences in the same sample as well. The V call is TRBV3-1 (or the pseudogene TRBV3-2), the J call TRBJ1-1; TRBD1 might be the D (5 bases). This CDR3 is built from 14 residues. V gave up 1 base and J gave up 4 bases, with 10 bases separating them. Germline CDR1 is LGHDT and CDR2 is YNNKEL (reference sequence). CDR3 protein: CASSQGGGITEAFF. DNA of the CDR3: TGTGCCAGCAGCCAAGGGGGGGGTATCACTGAAGCTTTCTTT.

The CDR3 sequence: CASRELAGGYNEQFF. In DNA, the CDR3 is TGCGCCAGCAGAGAACTAGCGGGGGGGTACAATGAGCAGTTCTTC. This chain joins TRBV5-1 and TRBJ2-1; 13 bases match TRBD2. The V gene's germline CDR1 is SGHRS and CDR2 YFSETQ. The ends lost 5 bases at V and 4 bases at J; junction bases unmatched: 3. CDR3 length: 15 residues. Using reference TRBV5-1 and TRBJ2-1 for the parts outside the CDR3, the full variable domain is KAGVTQTPRYLIKTRGQQVTLSCSPISGHRSVSWYQQTPGQGLQFLFEYFSETQRNKGNFPGRFSGRQFSNSRSEMNVSTLELGDSALYLCASRELAGGYNEQFFGPGTRLTVL.

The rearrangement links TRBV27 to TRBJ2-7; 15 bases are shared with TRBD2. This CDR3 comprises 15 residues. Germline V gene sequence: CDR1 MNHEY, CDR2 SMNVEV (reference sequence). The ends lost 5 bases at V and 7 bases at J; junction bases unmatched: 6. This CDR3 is CASSQGTSGRFEQYF. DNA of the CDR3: TGTGCCAGCAGTCAGGGGACTAGCGGGAGGTTTGAGCAGTACTTC.

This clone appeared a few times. The CDR3 region has the DNA TGTGCCATCAGGGGGGCTAGCGGGGGCCGCAACAATGAGCAGTTCTTC. Its protein is CAIRGASGGRNNEQFF. The genes are TRBV10-3 and TRBJ2-1, with 10 bases fitting TRBD2. Trimming took 6 bases from V and 5 from J; bases not matched to a gene: 10. The CDR3 consists of 16 residues. Germline loops: CDR1 ENHRY, CDR2 SYGVKD.

CDR3 sequence (DNA): TGCAGTGCTAGGGGAGTCAGGGAGCAGTTCTTC. It encodes CSARGVREQFF. The chain combines TRBV20-1 with TRBJ2-1, with D perhaps matching TRBD2 (5 bases). V shed 3 bases and J shed 10 bases, with 10 bases lying between them. Germline V gene lookup returns CDR1 DFQATT and CDR2 SNEGSKA (reference sequence). CDR3 size: 11 residues.

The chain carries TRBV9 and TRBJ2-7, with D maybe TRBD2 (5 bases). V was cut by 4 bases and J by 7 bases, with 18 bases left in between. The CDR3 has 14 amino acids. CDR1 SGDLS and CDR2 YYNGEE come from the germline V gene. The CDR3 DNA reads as TGTGCCAGCAGCCCCCAAGGACTCGCCATTGAGCAGTACTTC. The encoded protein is CASSPQGLAIEQYF.

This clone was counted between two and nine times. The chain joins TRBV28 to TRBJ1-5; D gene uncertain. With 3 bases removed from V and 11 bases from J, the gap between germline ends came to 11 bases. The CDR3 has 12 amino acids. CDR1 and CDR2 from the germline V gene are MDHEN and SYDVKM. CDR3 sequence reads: CASSFQTLTQHF. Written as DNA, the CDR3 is TGTGCCAGCAGTTTCCAAACTCTAACCCAGCATTTT. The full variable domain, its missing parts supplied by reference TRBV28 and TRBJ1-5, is DVKVTQSSRYLVKRTGEKVFLECVQDMDHENMFWYRQDPGLGLRLIYFSYDVKMKEKGDIPEGYSVSREKKERFSLILESASTNQTSMYLCASSFQTLTQHFGDGTRLSIL.

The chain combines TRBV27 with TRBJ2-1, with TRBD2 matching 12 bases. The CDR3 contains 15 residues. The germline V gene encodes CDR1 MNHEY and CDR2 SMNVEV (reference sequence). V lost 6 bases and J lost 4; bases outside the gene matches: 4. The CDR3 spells CASSAGTSGYNEQFF. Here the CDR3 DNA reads TGTGCCAGCAGCGCCGGGACTAGCGGGTACAATGAGCAGTTCTTC.